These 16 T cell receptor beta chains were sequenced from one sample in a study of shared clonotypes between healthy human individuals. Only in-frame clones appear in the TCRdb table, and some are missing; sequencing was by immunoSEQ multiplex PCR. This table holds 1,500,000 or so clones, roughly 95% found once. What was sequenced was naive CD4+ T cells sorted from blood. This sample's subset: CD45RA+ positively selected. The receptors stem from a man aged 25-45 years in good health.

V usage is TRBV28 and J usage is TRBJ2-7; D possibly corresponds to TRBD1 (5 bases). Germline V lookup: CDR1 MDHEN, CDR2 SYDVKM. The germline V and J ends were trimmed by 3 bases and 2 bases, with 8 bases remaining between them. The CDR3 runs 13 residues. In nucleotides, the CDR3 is TGTGCCAGCAGTTTGACAGCCGCCTACGAGCAGTACTTC. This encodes CASSLTAAYEQYF.

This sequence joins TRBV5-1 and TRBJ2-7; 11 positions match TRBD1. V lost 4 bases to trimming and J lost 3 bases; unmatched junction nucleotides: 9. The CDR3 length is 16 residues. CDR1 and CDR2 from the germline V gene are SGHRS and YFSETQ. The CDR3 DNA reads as TGCGCCAGCAGCCTCGGGCCGGGACAGGGGGTCTACGAGCAGTACTTC. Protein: CASSLGPGQGVYEQYF.

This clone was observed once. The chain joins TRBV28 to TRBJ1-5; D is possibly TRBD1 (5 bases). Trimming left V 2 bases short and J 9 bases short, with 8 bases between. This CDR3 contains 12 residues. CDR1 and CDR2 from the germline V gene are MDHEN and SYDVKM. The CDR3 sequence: CASSLGGAPQHF. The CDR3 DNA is TGTGCCAGCAGTTTAGGGGGAGCGCCCCAGCATTTT.

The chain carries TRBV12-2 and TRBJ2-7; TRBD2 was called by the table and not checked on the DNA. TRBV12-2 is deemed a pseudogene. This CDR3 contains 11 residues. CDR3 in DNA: TGTGCAAGTGACTCCAAATACGAGCAGTACTTC. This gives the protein CASDSKYEQYF.

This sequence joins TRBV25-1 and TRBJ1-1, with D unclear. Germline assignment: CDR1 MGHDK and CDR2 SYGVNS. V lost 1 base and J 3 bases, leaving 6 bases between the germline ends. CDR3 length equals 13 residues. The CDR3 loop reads CASSELRYTEAFF. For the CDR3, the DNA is TGTGCCAGCAGTGAATTGAGGTACACTGAAGCTTTCTTT.

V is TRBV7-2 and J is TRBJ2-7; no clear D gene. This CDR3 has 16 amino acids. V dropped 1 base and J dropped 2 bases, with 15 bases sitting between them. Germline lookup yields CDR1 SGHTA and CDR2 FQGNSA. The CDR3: CASSLGQLPPTYEQYF. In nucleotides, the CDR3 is TGTGCCAGCAGCTTAGGCCAGCTCCCACCCACCTACGAGCAGTACTTC.

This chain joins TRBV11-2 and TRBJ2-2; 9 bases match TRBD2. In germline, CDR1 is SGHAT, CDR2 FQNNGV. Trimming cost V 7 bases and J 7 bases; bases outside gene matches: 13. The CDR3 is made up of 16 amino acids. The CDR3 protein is CASTLGAGGFGGELFF. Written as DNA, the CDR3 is TGTGCCAGCACCCTTGGAGCGGGAGGTTTCGGCGGGGAGCTGTTTTTT. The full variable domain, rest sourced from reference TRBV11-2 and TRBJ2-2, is EAGVAQSPRYKIIEKRQSVAFWCNPISGHATLYWYQQILGQGPKLLIQFQNNGVVDDSQLPKDRFSAERLKGVDSTLKIQPAKLEDSAVYLCASTLGAGGFGGELFFGEGSRLTVL.

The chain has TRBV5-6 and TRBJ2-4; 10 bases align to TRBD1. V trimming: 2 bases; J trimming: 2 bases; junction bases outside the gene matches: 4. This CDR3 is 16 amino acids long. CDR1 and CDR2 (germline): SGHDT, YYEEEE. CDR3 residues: CASSFRDRGTKNIQYF. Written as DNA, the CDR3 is TGTGCCAGCAGCTTCCGGGACAGGGGTACCAAAAACATTCAGTACTTC.

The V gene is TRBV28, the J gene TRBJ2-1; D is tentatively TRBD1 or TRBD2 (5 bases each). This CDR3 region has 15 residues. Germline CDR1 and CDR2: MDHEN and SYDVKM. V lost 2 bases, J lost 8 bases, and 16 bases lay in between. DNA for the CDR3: TGTGCCAGCAGTTTAGGCAATATACTGGGACATGAGCAGTTCTTC. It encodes CASSLGNILGHEQFF.

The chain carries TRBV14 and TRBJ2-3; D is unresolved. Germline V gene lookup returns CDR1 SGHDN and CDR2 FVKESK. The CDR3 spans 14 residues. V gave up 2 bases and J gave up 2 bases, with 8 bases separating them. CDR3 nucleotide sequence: TGTGCCAGCAGCCAATTCGGTCTCACAGATACGCAGTATTTT. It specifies CASSQFGLTDTQYF.

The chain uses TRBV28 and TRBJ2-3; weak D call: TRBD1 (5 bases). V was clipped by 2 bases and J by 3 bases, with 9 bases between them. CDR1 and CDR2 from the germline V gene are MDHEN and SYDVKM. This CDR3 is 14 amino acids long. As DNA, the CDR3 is TGTGCCAGCAGTTTACCAGGGATTACAGATACGCAGTATTTT. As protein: CASSLPGITDTQYF.

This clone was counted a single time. This CDR3 reads CASSQWVRETQYF. CDR3 in DNA: TGCGCCAGCAGCCAATGGGTTCGGGAGACCCAGTACTTC. V gene TRBV4-1 combines with J gene TRBJ2-5; the D is unclear. The CDR3 is 13 amino acids. The germline V gene encodes CDR1 MGHRA and CDR2 YSYEKL. Between the trimmed V and J ends, which lost 2 bases and 5 bases, there was a span of 9 bases.

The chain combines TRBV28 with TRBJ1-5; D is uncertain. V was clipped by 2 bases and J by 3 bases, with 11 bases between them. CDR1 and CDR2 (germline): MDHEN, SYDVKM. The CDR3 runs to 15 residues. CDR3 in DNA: TGTGCCAGCAGTTTAACGGAGATAGTCAATCAGCCCCAGCATTTT. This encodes CASSLTEIVNQPQHF.

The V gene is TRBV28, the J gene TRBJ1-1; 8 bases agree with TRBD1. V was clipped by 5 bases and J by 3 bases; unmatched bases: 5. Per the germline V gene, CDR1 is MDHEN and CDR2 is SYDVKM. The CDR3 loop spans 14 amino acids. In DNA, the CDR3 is TGTGCCAGCAGTCATCAGGGGGCGGACACTGAAGCTTTCTTT. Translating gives CASSHQGADTEAFF.

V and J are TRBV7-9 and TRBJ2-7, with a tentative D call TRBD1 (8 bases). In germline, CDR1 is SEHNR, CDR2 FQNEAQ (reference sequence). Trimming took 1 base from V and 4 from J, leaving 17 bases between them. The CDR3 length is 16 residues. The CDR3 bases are TGTGCCAGCAGCTTAGGCCAGGGGGCGGGAGAATACGAGCAGTACTTC. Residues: CASSLGQGAGEYEQYF.

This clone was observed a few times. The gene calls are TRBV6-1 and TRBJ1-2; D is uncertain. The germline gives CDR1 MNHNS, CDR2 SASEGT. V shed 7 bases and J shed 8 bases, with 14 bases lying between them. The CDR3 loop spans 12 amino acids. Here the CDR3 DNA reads TGTGCCAGCACCCGAAGCGGAGAGGGCTACACCTTC. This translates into CASTRSGEGYTF.